This T cell receptor beta chain was sequenced for a study of metastatic and nonmetastatic thyroid tumors. The CDR3 has 14 residues. The V gene's germline CDR1 is LNHDA and CDR2 SQIVND (reference sequence). Trimming left V 5 bases short and J 4 bases short, with 14 bases between. The table lists this clone with many counts. All patients were treatment-naive before thyroid surgery. TCRdb reprocessed the PCR reads using MiXCR. The data show 91,000 or so clones, with about 13% seen just once and roughly 10% held by the top ten. The rearrangement links TRBV19 to TRBJ1-2, with D maybe TRBD1 (6 bases). Sequences were obtained from blood. The TCR was taken from a female donor with papillary thyroid cancer or a benign thyroid nodule (not recorded which). Some clones in this sample may be carry-over from other donors' samples. DNA for the CDR3: TGTGCCAGTAGTGTCACCTGGGGGCTCTATGGCTACACCTTC. Its translation is CASSVTWGLYGYTF.